The 14 T cell receptor beta chains presented below share a single source sample, sequenced in a study of early T cells in non-severe SARS-CoV-2 infection. TCRdb re-derived calls from the 5' RACE reads in MiXCR, one entry per CDR3 protein. The sample yields 32,000 or so distinct CDR3 sequences, under 8% seen once. Sequences were obtained from whole blood. These receptors all stem from an adult who was a healthcare worker with PCR-confirmed SARS-CoV-2 infection or an uninfected control (not recorded which).

The table lists this clonotype with a few counts. The chain combines TRBV5-1 with TRBJ1-2, with TRBD1 identical over 10 bases. This CDR3 has 14 amino acids. The junction had 0 bases not matched to a gene; V was cut back by 0 bases and J by 4 bases. Germline-derived CDR1 and CDR2 are SGHRS and YFSETQ. Here the CDR3 DNA reads TGCGCCAGCAGCTTGGGACAGGGGGCCTATGGCTACACCTTC. It translates to CASSLGQGAYGYTF.

In its sample, this clonotype was seen many times. The chain is built from TRBV24-1 and TRBJ2-3, with 8 positions matching TRBD2. The CDR3 has 16 residues. The trim removed 9 bases at V and 2 bases at J, leaving 12 bases unmatched. Germline V lookup: CDR1 KGHDR, CDR2 SFDVKD. This CDR3 is CATGSSGSSDTDTQYF. DNA of the CDR3: TGTGCCACCGGATCAAGCGGGAGTAGTGACACAGATACGCAGTATTTT.

This clonotype has only a few counts. The genes are TRBV29-1 and TRBJ2-2, with unresolved D. The CDR3 is 10 amino acids. V was cut by 5 bases and J by 8 bases, with 6 bases left in between. The germline gives CDR1 SQVTM, CDR2 ANQGSEA. The CDR3, as DNA: TGCAGCGTTCTCATGGGGGAGCTGTTTTTT. It translates to CSVLMGELFF.

This clonotype was counted at least ten times. The chain uses TRBV4-3 and TRBJ1-2, with a tentative D call TRBD1 (5 bases). Germline CDR1 and CDR2: LGHNA and YSLEER. Trimming cost V 0 bases and J 4 bases, with 12 bases left between them. This CDR3 has 15 amino acids. In nucleotides, the CDR3 is TGCGCCAGCAGCCAAGACGGGACGGCCACCTATGGCTACACCTTC. This codes for CASSQDGTATYGYTF.

This clonotype came up many times. The chain uses TRBV28 and TRBJ2-1; possible D gene TRBD2, 10 bases. CDR1 is MDHEN and CDR2 is SYDVKM in the germline V gene. This CDR3 spans 19 amino acids. Trimming removed 1 base from V and 8 bases from J, with 27 bases in between. The CDR3 region has the DNA TGTGCCAGCAGTTTATCCGGACAGGGGACTAGCGTCGAGGGGGATGAGCAGTTCTTC. Amino acids: CASSLSGQGTSVEGDEQFF.

This clonotype was seen at least ten times. The V and J genes are TRBV9 and TRBJ2-7; TRBD1 matches 8 bases. Trimming removed 0 bases from V and 2 bases from J; junction bases left unmatched: 4. Looked up from germline, CDR1 is SGDLS and CDR2 is YYNGEE. This CDR3 is 15 amino acids long. DNA for the CDR3: TGTGCCAGCAGCGTAGGGACAGGGACAGCCTACGAGCAGTACTTC. As protein: CASSVGTGTAYEQYF.

This clonotype was detected many times. The chain has TRBV25-1 and TRBJ2-7; D unclear. Germline CDR1 is MGHDK and CDR2 is SYGVNS. The ends were cut back, 4 bases at V and 0 bases at J, with 7 bases in the middle. CDR3 length: 13 amino acids. CDR3 DNA sequence: TGTGCCAGCAGTGCAACCGGCTCCTACGAGCAGTACTTC. It codes for CASSATGSYEQYF.

The table lists this clonotype with many counts. The junction shows a germline mismatch at one end, possibly a read error. The chain uses TRBV5-6 and TRBJ2-6; the D gene is possibly TRBD1 (5 bases). Germline assignment: CDR1 SGHDT and CDR2 YYEEEE. CDR3 length: 15 amino acids. The CDR3 DNA follows: TGTGCCAGCAGAAGCTACCAGCCTGGGGCCAACGTCCTGATTTTC. Translating it yields CASRSYQPGANVLIF.

J is TRBJ2-1 and V is TRBV20-1, with a weak D call TRBD1 (6 bases). Germline CDR1 reads DFQATT; CDR2 reads SNEGSKA (reference sequence). The CDR3 covers 15 residues. Trimming left V 6 bases short and J 0 bases short, with 15 bases between. CDR3 sequence reads: CSAEETGLSYNEQFF. CDR3 DNA: TGCAGTGCGGAGGAAACAGGGCTCTCCTACAATGAGCAGTTCTTC.

Ten or more counts support this clonotype. J is TRBJ2-3 and V is TRBV12-3 or TRBV12-4; TRBD2 is a possible D gene (6 bases). The CDR3 extends over 15 amino acids. The V end was cut by 10 bases, the J end by 1 base, with 18 bases between. The CDR3 reads CAISSGSVRTDTQYF. The DNA of the CDR3 is TGTGCCATCTCGTCCGGGAGCGTCCGCACAGATACGCAGTATTTT.

In its sample, this clonotype was seen many times. V usage is TRBV5-1 and J usage is TRBJ2-1; 9 bases agree with TRBD1. CDR3 length equals 15 residues. Per the germline V gene, CDR1 is SGHRS and CDR2 is YFSETQ. Trimming cost V 3 bases and J 4 bases; bases outside gene matches: 5. CDR3 protein: CASSWDRVLYNEQFF. The CDR3 nucleotides read TGCGCCAGCAGCTGGGACAGGGTGTTATACAATGAGCAGTTCTTC.

The V call is TRBV11-2, the J call TRBJ2-2; D is possibly TRBD2 (5 bases). CDR3 size: 18 residues. Germline V CDR1 and CDR2: SGHAT, FQNNGV. V dropped 4 bases and J dropped 6 bases, with 24 bases sitting between them. This CDR3 reads CASSSYTGRRIRAGELFF. The CDR3 DNA follows: TGTGCCAGCAGCTCTTATACGGGAAGACGGATAAGGGCCGGGGAGCTGTTTTTT.

The chain carries TRBV20-1 and TRBJ1-6, with D unresolved. The CDR3 spans 14 residues. Trimming removed 0 bases at V and 8 bases at J, with 11 bases between. The germline gives CDR1 DFQATT, CDR2 SNEGSKA (reference sequence). The CDR3 loop is CSARDGTVDSPLHF. The CDR3 bases are TGCAGTGCTAGAGATGGTACGGTGGATTCACCCCTCCACTTT.

The V call is TRBV20-1, the J call TRBJ1-4; a possible D gene is TRBD1 (6 bases). The V end was cut by 4 bases, the J end by 4 bases, with 19 bases between. The CDR3 loop spans 16 amino acids. Germline V CDR1 and CDR2: DFQATT, SNEGSKA (reference sequence). The CDR3 loop reads CSATFKRGVYNEKLFF. Written as DNA, the CDR3 is TGCAGTGCTACCTTCAAAAGGGGGGTGTATAATGAAAAACTGTTTTTT.